The clone carrying this T cell receptor beta chain came up a few times. The junction and the germline gene differ at one end; a read error may be behind it. These data are taken from a study of metastatic and nonmetastatic thyroid tumors. For the study at large: Samples came from malignant and benign thyroid patients, and repertoires were compared across blood and tumor or nodule tissue.

As originally analysed: Researchers built a distant-metastasis classifier for papillary thyroid cancer that drew on CDR3 differences across clinicopathological groups. TCRdb recomputed clones from the PCR reads via MiXCR. These V and J calls originate from TCRdb's pipeline instead of the authors' own analysis. This sample has 15,000 to 20,000 clones, with roughly 36% found just once. This CDR3 region has 14 residues. In germline, CDR1 is SNHLY, CDR2 FYNNEI. Every patient underwent thyroid surgery untreated. The sample was tumor tissue. This clonotype was sampled from a male donor with papillary thyroid cancer or a benign thyroid nodule (not recorded which). Some clones in this sample may be carry-over from other donors' samples. V is TRBV2 and J is TRBJ2-7; perhaps TRBD2 as D (5 bases). The CDR3 DNA is TGTGCCAGCAGTGAAACGGGGATCTCCTACGATCAGTACTTC. It encodes CASSETGISYDQYF.